The T cell receptor beta chain described here comes from a study of T cell repertoires in cytomegalovirus infection. Study background: Carrying CMV and the relevant HLA type showed in public TCR beta signatures. Study results and limitations: The ex vivo response showed dominance by HLA-C-restricted CMV-specific TCR beta clonotypes.

TCRdb called the reads again in MiXCR, with one record for every CDR3 protein. The repertoire includes around 570,000 distinct CDR3 sequences, around 40% of them detected once, and roughly 50% sits in the top ten. A remark on this clonotype: Its target is not known.

CDR1 is MNHEY, CDR2 SVGAGI, per germline. This CDR3 comprises 15 residues. The ends were cut back, 0 bases at V and 2 bases at J, with 11 bases in the middle. The receptor comes from a human donor in good health (CMV status not recorded). Some clones in this sample may be carry-over from other donors' samples. The chain has TRBV6-5 and TRBJ2-7, with D perhaps matching TRBD1 (5 bases). This material consisted of cultured PBMCs, taken from culture after CMV antigen stimulation. The CDR3 spells CASSYSSGNPYEQYF. CDR3 nucleotide sequence: TGTGCCAGCAGTTACTCTTCAGGGAACCCCTACGAGCAGTACTTC.